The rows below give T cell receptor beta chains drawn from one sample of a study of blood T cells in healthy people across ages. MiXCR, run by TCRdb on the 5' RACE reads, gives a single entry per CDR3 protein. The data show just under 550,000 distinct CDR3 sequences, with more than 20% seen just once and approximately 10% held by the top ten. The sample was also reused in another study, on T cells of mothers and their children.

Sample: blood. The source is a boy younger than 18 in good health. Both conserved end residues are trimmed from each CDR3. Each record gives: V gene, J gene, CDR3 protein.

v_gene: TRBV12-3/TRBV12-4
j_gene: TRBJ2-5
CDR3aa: ASSRRGEETQY

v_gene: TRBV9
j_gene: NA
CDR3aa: ASSPSPGQGYYEQY

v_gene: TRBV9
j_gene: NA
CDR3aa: ASSVAESWNEQF

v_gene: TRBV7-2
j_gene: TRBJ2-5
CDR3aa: ASSLVGLSDRKETQY

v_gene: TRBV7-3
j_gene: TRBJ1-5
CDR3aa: ASSLTYGSNQPQH

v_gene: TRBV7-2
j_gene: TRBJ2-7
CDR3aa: ASSHRDRGNEQY

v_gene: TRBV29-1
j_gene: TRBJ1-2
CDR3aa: SAMTGGYRGYT

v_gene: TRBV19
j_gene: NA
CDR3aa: ASGKTGIYNEQF

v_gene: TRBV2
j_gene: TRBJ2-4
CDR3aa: ASRLPGTLNIQY

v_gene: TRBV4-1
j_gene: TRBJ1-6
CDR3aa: ASSQEFTGPNSPLH

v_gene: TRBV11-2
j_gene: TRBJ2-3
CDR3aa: ASSFGQRITDTQY

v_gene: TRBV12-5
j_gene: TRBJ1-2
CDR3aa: ASGLGGTAYGYT

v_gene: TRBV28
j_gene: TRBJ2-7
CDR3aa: ASSLRPAWPRWFYEQY

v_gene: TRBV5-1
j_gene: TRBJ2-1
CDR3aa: ASSSGRANDEQF